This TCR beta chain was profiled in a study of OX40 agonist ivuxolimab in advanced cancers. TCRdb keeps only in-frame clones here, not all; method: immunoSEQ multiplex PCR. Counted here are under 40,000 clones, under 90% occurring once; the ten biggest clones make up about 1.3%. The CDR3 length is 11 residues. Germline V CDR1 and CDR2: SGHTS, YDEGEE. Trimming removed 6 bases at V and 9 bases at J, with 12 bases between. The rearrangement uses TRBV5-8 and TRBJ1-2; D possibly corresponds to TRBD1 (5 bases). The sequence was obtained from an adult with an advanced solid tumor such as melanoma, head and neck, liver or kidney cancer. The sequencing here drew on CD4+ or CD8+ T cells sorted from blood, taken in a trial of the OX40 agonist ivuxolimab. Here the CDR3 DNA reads TGTGCCAGCACCGAATCGGGACGCTACACCTTC. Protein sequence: CASTESGRYTF.